What follows is one T cell receptor (beta chain) and its context. Its antigen is undetermined. CD45RA-negative memory and CD45RA+ naive subsets were split from the CD4+ cells. In the sorted-subset replicate PCRs, about 190 ng DNA, roughly 29,000 T cell genomes, was used. TCRdb's table, derived via immunoSEQ multiplex PCR, lists solely in-frame clones and lacks some. In the table there are about 1 million clones, 60% to 80% of which are singletons. This sample was taken from a study of shared clonotypes between healthy human individuals. Study as a whole: Every donor yielded three CD4 naive, three CD4 memory, two CD8 naive and one CD8 memory plate. Whole-study findings and limits: Generally, estimated richness proved larger in naive subsets than it did in memory subsets.

The CDR3 length is 12 residues. Trimming removed 3 bases from V and 7 bases from J, with 10 bases in between. Germline loops: CDR1 GTSNPN, CDR2 SVGIG (reference sequence). Input material: memory CD4+ T cells sorted from blood. The subset is: CD45RA-negative fraction. The clonotype originates from a man aged 18 to 29 in good health. The chain couples TRBV30 to TRBJ2-1; TRBD2 might be the D (5 bases). CDR3: CAWRSLGNEQFF. Written as DNA, the CDR3 is TGTGCCTGGAGATCACTAGGGAATGAGCAGTTCTTC. The full variable domain, its missing parts supplied by reference TRBV30 and TRBJ2-1, is SQTIHQWPATLVQPVGSPLSLECTVEGTSNPNLYWYRQAAGRGLQLLFYSVGIGQISSEVPQNLSASRPQDRQFILSSKKLLLSDSGFYLCAWRSLGNEQFFGPGTRLTVL.